These 24 T cell receptor beta chains share one sample of origin, sequenced in a study of T cell responses to AZD1222 COVID-19 vaccine. Sequencing was performed with immunoSEQ multiplex PCR; in TCRdb, only in-frame clones are kept and a portion is missing. The sample carries more than 60,000 clones, roughly 85% recorded once. Material: peripheral blood, obtained 28 days after the second AZD1222 dose. These receptors originate from an adult who received the AZD1222 COVID-19 vaccine.

The chain is built from TRBV3-1 (or the pseudogene TRBV3-2) and TRBJ2-1; tentative D call: TRBD2 (6 bases). CDR3 size: 18 residues. Trimming stripped 1 base from V and 5 bases from J, with 21 bases between. Germline-derived CDR1 and CDR2 are LGHDT and YNNKEL (reference sequence). CDR3 coding DNA: TGTGCCAGCAGCCAAGTTCATAGTGGGCGGGGACGGCACAATGAGCAGTTCTTC. Its protein is CASSQVHSGRGRHNEQFF.

The gene calls are TRBV15 and TRBJ2-7; TRBD1 aligns across 12 bases. J lost 6 bases, V lost 4 bases, and 13 bases had no gene match. Looked up from germline, CDR1 is LNHNV and CDR2 is YYDKDF (reference sequence). The CDR3 is 17 amino acids. The CDR3 DNA sequence: TGTGCCACCAGCACCCGGGCCCCCCGGGACAGGGGGCGCGAGCAGTACTTC. Protein product: CATSTRAPRDRGREQYF. Full variable domain (rest looked up from reference TRBV15 and TRBJ2-7): DAMVIQNPRYQVTQFGKPVTLSCSQTLNHNVMYWYQQKSSQAPKLLFHYYDKDFNNEADTPDNFQSRRPNTSFCFLDIRSPGLGDTAMYLCATSTRAPRDRGREQYFGPGTRLTVT.

This clone was counted a few times. The chain combines TRBV7-9 with TRBJ2-7, with D perhaps being TRBD1 or TRBD2 (5 bases each). CDR1 and CDR2 (germline): SEHNR, FQNEAQ (reference sequence). The CDR3 length is 16 residues. The V end lost 5 bases, the J end lost 1 base, and 18 bases lay between the germline ends. CDR3 sequence (DNA): TGTGCCAGCAGCCCGGCGTTCCGGGACGGTTCCTACGAGCAGTACTTC. Translating it yields CASSPAFRDGSYEQYF.

The chain couples TRBV27 to TRBJ2-2, with D perhaps matching TRBD1 or TRBD2 (7 bases each). Germline assignment: CDR1 MNHEY and CDR2 SMNVEV (reference sequence). This CDR3 comprises 16 residues. Trimming removed 5 bases from V and 4 bases from J, with 17 bases in between. The CDR3 coding sequence is TGTGCCAGCAGTCAGGGGGGGCGCGAACGCACCGGGGAGCTGTTTTTT. It codes for CASSQGGRERTGELFF.

The chain couples TRBV5-3 to TRBJ1-5, with no clear D. TRBV5-3 is flagged as an ORF with uncertain function. V was trimmed by 4 bases and J by 5 bases, leaving 13 bases between them. The CDR3 has 14 amino acids. In DNA form, the CDR3 reads TGTGCCAGAAGCCATGTATCAACATATCAGCCCCAGCATTTT. This sequence encodes CARSHVSTYQPQHF.

This clone was observed a single time. The J gene is TRBJ2-3, the V gene TRBV28; no definite D call. The CDR3 sequence is 14 residues long. Germline V CDR1 and CDR2: MDHEN, SYDVKM. Trimming took off 3 bases at V and 1 base at J, with 8 bases between the two ends. CDR3 coding DNA: TGTGCCAGCAGTTTTGTGGCAGGCACAGATACGCAGTATTTT. It specifies CASSFVAGTDTQYF.

The chain has TRBV7-3 and TRBJ2-5; 9 positions agree with TRBD2. After removal of 2 bases from V and 7 bases from J, the junction contained 8 bases not matched to a gene. The CDR3 runs to 15 residues. Germline V gene data show CDR1 as SGHTA and CDR2 as FQGTGA. This CDR3 reads CASSLGREGRWTQYF. The CDR3 DNA follows: TGTGCCAGCAGCTTAGGGCGGGAGGGCCGGTGGACCCAGTACTTC.

This clone was counted once. The gene calls are TRBV18 and TRBJ1-4, with D possibly matching TRBD1 (5 bases). Germline V gene lookup returns CDR1 KGHSH and CDR2 LQKENI. CDR3 length: 15 residues. Trimming removed 0 bases from V and 8 bases from J, with 13 bases in between. The CDR3 loop reads CASSPPGRVFEKLFF. Here the CDR3 DNA reads TGTGCCAGCTCACCACCGGGCAGGGTCTTCGAAAAACTGTTTTTT. The whole variable domain, remainder taken from reference TRBV18 and TRBJ1-4, is NAGVMQNPRHLVRRRGQEARLRCSPMKGHSHVYWYRQLPEEGLKFMVYLQKENIIDESGMPKERFSAEFPKEGPSILRIQQVVRGDSAAYFCASSPPGRVFEKLFFGSGTQLSVL.

The J gene is TRBJ2-1, the V gene TRBV11-3; 11 bases are shared with TRBD2. The germline CDR1 and CDR2 sequences are SGHNT and YENEEA. J lost 6 bases, V lost 3 bases, and 7 bases had no gene match. The CDR3 has 16 amino acids. This CDR3 is CASSFTTSGRTNEQFF. The CDR3 DNA sequence: TGTGCCAGCAGCTTCACCACTAGCGGGAGAACCAATGAGCAGTTCTTC. The variable domain in full, with the rest retrieved from reference TRBV11-3 and TRBJ2-1, is EAGVVQSPRYKIIEKKQPVAFWCNPISGHNTLYWYLQNLGQGPELLIRYENEEAVDDSQLPKDRFSAERLKGVDSTLKIQPAELGDSAVYLCASSFTTSGRTNEQFFGPGTRLTVL.

The chain combines TRBV5-1 with TRBJ1-2; unclear D gene. The CDR3 extends over 14 amino acids. V lost 7 bases, J lost 2 bases, and 15 bases lay in between. The germline CDR1 and CDR2 sequences are SGHRS and YFSETQ. CDR3 protein: CASGPRLENYGYTF. The DNA for the CDR3 is TGCGCCAGCGGCCCGAGGTTGGAGAACTATGGCTACACCTTC.

The table lists this clone with a count of one. The chain joins TRBV30 to TRBJ1-4; D uncertain. Trimming removed 0 bases at V and 8 bases at J, with 13 bases between. The CDR3 is made up of 14 amino acids. Germline loops: CDR1 GTSNPN, CDR2 SVGIG (reference sequence). The CDR3 DNA reads as TGTGCCTGGAGTGTTCGGCGGGGTAGAGAAAAACTGTTTTTT. Translated: CAWSVRRGREKLFF.

J is TRBJ1-1 and V is TRBV19; D may be TRBD1 (5 bases). Germline lookup yields CDR1 LNHDA and CDR2 SQIVND (reference sequence). V lost 7 bases and J lost 3, with 27 bases in between. The CDR3 is 18 amino acids. CDR3 protein: CASKAPTGTPEAYTEAFF. DNA for the CDR3: TGTGCCAGTAAAGCGCCAACCGGGACCCCCGAAGCTTACACTGAAGCTTTCTTT.

This clone was detected a few times. This rearrangement joins TRBV27 to TRBJ1-4; weak D call: TRBD1 (5 bases). V lost 2 bases to trimming and J lost 4 bases, with 8 bases between them. Germline CDR1 reads MNHEY; CDR2 reads SMNVEV (reference sequence). The CDR3 length is 14 residues. The CDR3 protein is CASSLGGNNEKLFF. For the CDR3, the DNA is TGTGCCAGCAGTTTAGGGGGAAATAATGAAAAACTGTTTTTT.

This clone came up a few times. V gene TRBV28 combines with J gene TRBJ2-7; possible D gene TRBD2, 6 bases. Germline V gene data show CDR1 as MDHEN and CDR2 as SYDVKM. The CDR3 consists of 14 residues. The V end was cut by 6 bases, the J end by 0 bases, with 12 bases between. For the CDR3, the DNA is TGTGCCAGCAGGAGGGTCGGGAGCTCCTACGAGCAGTACTTC. As protein: CASRRVGSSYEQYF.

The chain is built from TRBV6-2 or TRBV6-3 and TRBJ2-2; weak D call: TRBD2 (6 bases). Germline CDR1 MNHEY, CDR2 SVGEGT. There are 14 residues in the CDR3. Deletions cut 4 bases from V and 6 bases from J, with 12 bases between. The CDR3: CASSFIREAGELFF. The CDR3 nucleotides read TGTGCCAGCAGTTTTATCAGGGAGGCCGGGGAGCTGTTTTTT.

CDR3 sequence reads: CASSLEGAPNQPQHF. CDR3 DNA: TGTGCCAGCAGCTTAGAAGGGGCCCCCAATCAGCCCCAGCATTTT. The rearrangement uses TRBV7-2 and TRBJ1-5, with a weak D call TRBD1 (5 bases). CDR3 length: 15 residues. V lost 1 base to trimming and J lost 3 bases, with 10 bases between them. In germline, CDR1 is SGHTA, CDR2 FQGNSA. Looking up the rest from reference TRBV7-2 and TRBJ1-5 gives the full variable domain: GAGVSQSPSNKVTEKGKDVELRCDPISGHTALYWYRQSLGQGLEFLIYFQGNSAPDKSGLPSDRFSAERTGGSVSTLTIQRTQQEDSAVYLCASSLEGAPNQPQHFGDGTRLSIL.

The chain carries TRBV10-3 and TRBJ1-5, with D uncertain. Germline assignment: CDR1 ENHRY and CDR2 SYGVKD. V was clipped by 10 bases and J by 0 bases, with 13 bases between them. This CDR3 has 14 amino acids. CDR3 DNA: TGTGCCACCCACAGAGAAAATAGCAATCAGCCCCAGCATTTT. As protein: CATHRENSNQPQHF.

The gene calls are TRBV27 and TRBJ2-7; TRBD1 matches 12 bases. Germline assignment: CDR1 MNHEY and CDR2 SMNVEV (reference sequence). Unmatched junction bases numbered 12, after V lost 5 bases and J lost 1 base. This CDR3 region has 18 residues. CDR3 loop: CASSPRGTGGRSSYEQYF. CDR3 bases: TGTGCCAGCAGTCCGCGAGGGACAGGGGGCCGGTCGTCCTACGAGCAGTACTTC.

This chain connects TRBV7-8 to TRBJ2-7; weak D call: TRBD2 (7 bases). From germline, CDR1 is SGHVS and CDR2 FQNEAQ. This CDR3 contains 16 residues. Trimming stripped 5 bases from V and 4 bases from J, with 21 bases between. The CDR3: CASSARGGVIGYEQYF. The CDR3 DNA is TGTGCCAGCAGCGCCAGAGGGGGGGTTATCGGTTACGAGCAGTACTTC.

V is TRBV5-4 and J is TRBJ2-2; a weak D match, TRBD1 (6 bases). Germline assignment: CDR1 SGHNT and CDR2 YYREEE (reference sequence). The CDR3 is 15 residues long. V gave up 7 bases and J gave up 8 bases, with 21 bases separating them. CDR3 amino acids: CASGGQGSLRGELFF. For the CDR3, the DNA is TGTGCCAGCGGGGGCCAAGGGAGTTTAAGAGGGGAGCTGTTTTTT.

The chain combines TRBV7-9 with TRBJ2-7; TRBD2 aligns across 15 bases. CDR1 and CDR2 from the germline V gene are SEHNR and FQNEAQ (reference sequence). J lost 6 bases, V lost 0 bases, and 3 bases had no gene match. CDR3 length: 16 residues. CDR3 region: CASSLASGLAGGEQYF. For the CDR3, the DNA is TGTGCCAGCAGCTTAGCGTCGGGACTAGCGGGAGGCGAGCAGTACTTC.

J is TRBJ2-7 and V is TRBV5-6; unclear D gene. The CDR3 sequence is 13 residues long. Looked up from germline, CDR1 is SGHDT and CDR2 is YYEEEE. V dropped 1 base and J dropped 5 bases, with 10 bases sitting between them. CDR3: CASSLPATDEQYF. The CDR3 nucleotides are TGTGCCAGCAGCTTGCCCGCTACCGACGAGCAGTACTTC.

In this sample, this clone turned up once. The chain links TRBV2 to TRBJ1-1; D call uncertain. The CDR3 totals 14 residues. Between the trimmed V and J ends, which lost 5 bases and 6 bases, there was a span of 16 bases. The V gene's germline CDR1 is SNHLY and CDR2 FYNNEI. CDR3 amino acids: CASSRSHGRPEAFF. CDR3 sequence (DNA): TGTGCCAGCAGTCGGTCACATGGGAGGCCTGAAGCTTTCTTT. The full variable domain, in which reference TRBV2 and TRBJ1-1 provide the parts outside the CDR3, is EPEVTQTPSHQVTQMGQEVILRCVPISNHLYFYWYRQILGQKVEFLVSFYNNEISEKSEIFDDQFSVERPDGSNFTLKIRSTKLEDSAMYFCASSRSHGRPEAFFGQGTRLTVV.

The chain carries TRBV7-3 and TRBJ1-2, with a possible D match to TRBD1 (6 bases). V was pared by 7 bases and J by 12 bases, with 21 bases between. Germline assignment: CDR1 SGHTA and CDR2 FQGTGA. CDR3 size: 13 residues. DNA of the CDR3: TGTGCCAGCAACCGGCCCGAGGGGGGCCCCCACACCTTC. This translates into CASNRPEGGPHTF.